One TCR beta chain is described in this entry. Its target is unknown. The CDR3 consists of 15 residues. The germline V gene has CDR1 SQVTM and CDR2 ANQGSEA. V gave up 5 bases and J gave up 5 bases; unmatched junction bases: 10. MiXCR, run by TCRdb on the RT-PCR reads, gives a single entry per CDR3 protein. Of 650,000 to 800,000 distinct CDR3 sequences in the sample, around 14% were seen once. This sample is part of a study of response to subunit inactivated influenza vaccine. The study, taken as a whole, reports: Each seasonal flu vaccination may recruit only limited new T cells, authors suggested.

The chain combines TRBV29-1 with TRBJ2-5; 11 positions match TRBD2. The clonotype originates from a man between 50 and 59 years old who received an inactivated influenza vaccine. Sequences were derived from PBMCs from blood, sampled around two weeks before vaccination. The CDR3 DNA reads TGCAGCGTTCCTACTAGCGGGAGTCGTCGGGAGACCCAGTACTTC. It translates to CSVPTSGSRRETQYF. The whole variable domain, remainder taken from reference TRBV29-1 and TRBJ2-5, is SAVISQKPSRDICQRGTSLTIQCQVDSQVTMMFWYRQQPGQSLTLIATANQGSEATYESGFVIDKFPISRPNLTFSTLTVSNMSPEDSSIYLCSVPTSGSRRETQYFGPGTRLLVL.